The rows below give T cell receptor beta chains drawn from one sample of a study of blood T cell repertoires in COVID-19. Libraries were prepared by immunoSEQ multiplex PCR; TCRdb keeps only in-frame clonotypes and omits some of them. Here the sample spans some 370,000 clones, less than 90% being singletons. The sequencing input was PBMCs or T cells enriched from blood (not recorded which). All receptors come from a woman aged 45-65 years who had recovered from COVID-19. The CDR3 runs from the conserved cysteine through the conserved F or W. Each record gives: J gene, clone size, V gene, D gene, CDR3 protein, CDR3 DNA. A D gene is named only where the DNA matches it firmly. Only part of the rows carry a size: once, few, many, or a class if the clone is expanded.

J gene: TRBJ2-3
clone size: NA
V gene: TRBV5-1
D gene: TRBD2
CDR3 protein: CASSFSGRDTDTQYF
CDR3 DNA: TGCGCCAGCAGCTTTAGCGGGAGGGACACAGATACGCAGTATTTT

J gene: TRBJ2-7
clone size: few
V gene: TRBV7-2
D gene: TRBD2
CDR3 protein: CASSFLPASGAYEQYF
CDR3 DNA: TGTGCCAGCAGCTTCCTTCCCGCTAGCGGGGCCTACGAGCAGTACTTC

J gene: TRBJ1-4
clone size: NA
V gene: TRBV3-1/TRBV3-2
D gene: NA
CDR3 protein: CASSLQSQNEKLFF
CDR3 DNA: TGTGCCAGCAGCTTACAGTCCCAAAATGAAAAACTGTTTTTT

J gene: TRBJ1-2
clone size: NA
V gene: TRBV19
D gene: NA
CDR3 protein: CASSTDFNYGYTF
CDR3 DNA: TGTGCCAGTAGTACTGACTTTAACTATGGCTACACCTTC

J gene: TRBJ1-2
clone size: NA
V gene: TRBV5-1
D gene: NA
CDR3 protein: CASSPEVGAYGYTF
CDR3 DNA: TGCGCCAGCAGCCCGGAGGTGGGGGCCTATGGCTACACCTTC

J gene: TRBJ1-2
clone size: NA
V gene: TRBV6-1
D gene: TRBD1
CDR3 protein: CASSEGGTGIYGYTF
CDR3 DNA: TGTGCCAGCAGTGAAGGGGGGACAGGGATCTATGGCTACACCTTC

J gene: TRBJ2-5
clone size: NA
V gene: TRBV6-5
D gene: NA
CDR3 protein: CASSYSKSVGETQYF
CDR3 DNA: TGTGCCAGCAGTTACTCGAAATCGGTCGGGGAGACCCAGTACTTC

J gene: TRBJ2-1
clone size: NA
V gene: TRBV5-6
D gene: NA
CDR3 protein: CASSSVLLGATYNEQFF
CDR3 DNA: TGTGCCAGCAGCTCGGTCTTGTTGGGGGCGACCTACAATGAGCAGTTCTTC

J gene: TRBJ1-2
clone size: NA
V gene: TRBV24-1
D gene: NA
CDR3 protein: CATSDARTPYGYTF
CDR3 DNA: TGTGCCACCAGTGATGCCCGGACACCCTATGGCTACACCTTC

J gene: TRBJ1-1
clone size: once
V gene: TRBV10-2
D gene: NA
CDR3 protein: CASRVTTENTEAFF
CDR3 DNA: TGCGCCAGCAGGGTCACCACAGAGAACACTGAAGCTTTCTTT

J gene: TRBJ2-2
clone size: once
V gene: TRBV2
D gene: TRBD2
CDR3 protein: CASAAGGNTGELFF
CDR3 DNA: TGTGCCAGCGCGGCGGGGGGGAACACCGGGGAGCTGTTTTTT

J gene: TRBJ1-3
clone size: few
V gene: TRBV6-5
D gene: TRBD1
CDR3 protein: CASRGTGSGNTIYF
CDR3 DNA: TGTGCCAGCAGAGGGACAGGCTCTGGAAACACCATATATTTT

J gene: TRBJ2-3
clone size: few
V gene: TRBV6-5
D gene: NA
CDR3 protein: CASSPPTISDTQYF
CDR3 DNA: TGTGCCAGCAGTCCCCCTACCATATCAGATACGCAGTATTTT

J gene: TRBJ2-1
clone size: NA
V gene: TRBV9
D gene: TRBD2
CDR3 protein: CASSVDPGGLYNEQFF
CDR3 DNA: TGTGCCAGCAGCGTAGATCCGGGGGGACTTTACAATGAGCAGTTCTTC

J gene: TRBJ2-7
clone size: NA
V gene: TRBV5-1
D gene: TRBD1
CDR3 protein: CASSLARDSRAEEQYF
CDR3 DNA: TGCGCCAGCAGCTTGGCCAGGGACAGCCGCGCTGAAGAGCAGTACTTC

J gene: TRBJ1-2
clone size: NA
V gene: TRBV5-8
D gene: TRBD1
CDR3 protein: CASSRYQGQGTF
CDR3 DNA: TGTGCCAGCAGCCGATATCAGGGACAGGGCACCTTC

J gene: TRBJ1-1
clone size: NA
V gene: TRBV10-3
D gene: NA
CDR3 protein: CAIRRAGGNTEAFF
CDR3 DNA: TGTGCCATCCGCCGTGCGGGCGGGAACACTGAAGCTTTCTTT

J gene: TRBJ1-1
clone size: NA
V gene: TRBV30
D gene: NA
CDR3 protein: CAWSAFAEAFF
CDR3 DNA: TGTGCCTGGAGCGCGTTCGCTGAAGCTTTCTTT

J gene: TRBJ2-3
clone size: NA
V gene: TRBV7-2
D gene: TRBD2
CDR3 protein: CASSPGGAPDTQYF
CDR3 DNA: TGTGCCAGCAGCCCCGGGGGGGCCCCAGATACGCAGTATTTT

J gene: TRBJ1-2
clone size: NA
V gene: TRBV12-3/TRBV12-4
D gene: NA
CDR3 protein: CASSLAASYGYTF
CDR3 DNA: TGTGCCAGCAGTTTAGCAGCGAGCTATGGCTACACCTTC

J gene: TRBJ1-1
clone size: NA
V gene: TRBV18
D gene: NA
CDR3 protein: CASSLVNTEAFF
CDR3 DNA: TGTGCCAGCTCACTAGTGAACACTGAAGCTTTCTTT

J gene: TRBJ1-2
clone size: NA
V gene: TRBV7-9
D gene: NA
CDR3 protein: CASSATLTGWGTNYGYTF
CDR3 DNA: TGTGCCAGCAGCGCAACTTTGACAGGTTGGGGGACCAACTATGGCTACACCTTC

J gene: TRBJ2-7
clone size: few
V gene: TRBV2
D gene: NA
CDR3 protein: CASSEALRRALPYEQYF
CDR3 DNA: TGTGCCAGCAGTGAAGCGCTTCGGAGGGCCCTACCCTACGAGCAGTACTTC

J gene: TRBJ1-3
clone size: NA
V gene: TRBV7-9
D gene: NA
CDR3 protein: CASSLAGLQGKSGNTIYF
CDR3 DNA: TGTGCCAGCAGCTTAGCTGGGCTACAGGGAAAGTCTGGAAACACCATATATTTT

J gene: TRBJ1-1
clone size: NA
V gene: TRBV7-8
D gene: NA
CDR3 protein: CASSPGEVGEAFF
CDR3 DNA: TGTGCCAGCAGCCCCGGGGAAGTGGGCGAAGCTTTCTTT

J gene: TRBJ1-5
clone size: NA
V gene: TRBV6-2/TRBV6-3
D gene: NA
CDR3 protein: CASSFLSGSNQPQHF
CDR3 DNA: TGTGCCAGCAGTTTTCTCAGTGGCAGCAATCAGCCCCAGCATTTT

J gene: TRBJ1-5
clone size: NA
V gene: TRBV5-4
D gene: NA
CDR3 protein: CASSLGGQGSNQPQHF
CDR3 DNA: TGTGCCAGCAGCTTGGGCGGTCAAGGTAGCAATCAGCCCCAGCATTTT

J gene: TRBJ2-4
clone size: few
V gene: TRBV6-2/TRBV6-3
D gene: NA
CDR3 protein: CASSYGLAKNIQYF
CDR3 DNA: TGTGCCAGCAGTTACGGACTAGCCAAAAACATTCAGTACTTC

J gene: TRBJ2-6
clone size: once
V gene: TRBV27
D gene: NA
CDR3 protein: CASSQKGFNGANVLTF
CDR3 DNA: TGTGCCAGCAGTCAAAAGGGGTTCAATGGGGCCAACGTCCTGACTTTC

J gene: TRBJ1-2
clone size: NA
V gene: TRBV20-1
D gene: TRBD1
CDR3 protein: CSASYPGTGGLNYGYTF
CDR3 DNA: TGCAGTGCTAGTTATCCCGGGACAGGGGGCCTTAACTATGGCTACACCTTC

J gene: TRBJ2-7
clone size: NA
V gene: TRBV4-3
D gene: NA
CDR3 protein: CASSQDPFRVGEQYF
CDR3 DNA: TGCGCCAGCAGCCAAGATCCTTTCAGGGTCGGCGAGCAGTACTTC

J gene: TRBJ1-2
clone size: once
V gene: TRBV7-8
D gene: TRBD1
CDR3 protein: CASSLGDRGYGYTF
CDR3 DNA: TGTGCCAGCAGCTTAGGTGACAGGGGCTATGGCTACACCTTC

J gene: TRBJ2-7
clone size: few
V gene: TRBV5-1
D gene: NA
CDR3 protein: CASSPNWGAYEQYF
CDR3 DNA: TGCGCCAGCAGCCCGAACTGGGGGGCCTACGAGCAGTACTTC

J gene: TRBJ1-5
clone size: NA
V gene: TRBV19
D gene: NA
CDR3 protein: CASSPNWTVRQPQHF
CDR3 DNA: TGTGCCAGTAGCCCTAACTGGACAGTAAGGCAGCCCCAGCATTTT

J gene: TRBJ1-4
clone size: NA
V gene: TRBV3-1/TRBV3-2
D gene: TRBD1
CDR3 protein: CASSQEQGAGFRTNEKLFF
CDR3 DNA: TGTGCCAGCAGCCAAGAGCAGGGGGCGGGTTTTCGAACTAATGAAAAACTGTTTTTT

J gene: TRBJ2-1
clone size: NA
V gene: TRBV24-1
D gene: TRBD2
CDR3 protein: CATSDPTSGRDGEQFF
CDR3 DNA: TGTGCCACCAGTGATCCGACTAGCGGGAGGGACGGTGAGCAGTTCTTC

J gene: TRBJ1-1
clone size: NA
V gene: TRBV29-1
D gene: NA
CDR3 protein: CSAAHHGNTEAFF
CDR3 DNA: TGCAGCGCGGCCCATCACGGGAACACTGAAGCTTTCTTT

J gene: TRBJ2-3
clone size: NA
V gene: TRBV5-1
D gene: TRBD2
CDR3 protein: CASSGGRASTDTQYF
CDR3 DNA: TGCGCCAGCAGCGGCGGGAGGGCTAGCACAGATACGCAGTATTTT

J gene: TRBJ1-4
clone size: few
V gene: TRBV2
D gene: NA
CDR3 protein: CASRLDSLNEKLFF
CDR3 DNA: TGTGCCAGCAGGTTGGACAGTTTAAATGAAAAACTGTTTTTT

J gene: TRBJ2-5
clone size: NA
V gene: TRBV7-2
D gene: TRBD1
CDR3 protein: CASSYGDRKETQYF
CDR3 DNA: TGTGCCAGCAGCTATGGGGACAGAAAAGAGACCCAGTACTTC

J gene: TRBJ1-3
clone size: NA
V gene: TRBV5-1
D gene: TRBD1
CDR3 protein: CASSLAGTGPGNTIYF
CDR3 DNA: TGCGCCAGCAGCTTGGCCGGGACAGGTCCCGGAAACACCATATATTTT

J gene: TRBJ2-2
clone size: NA
V gene: TRBV2
D gene: NA
CDR3 protein: CASSTGTRIGELFF
CDR3 DNA: TGTGCCAGCAGTACCGGGACAAGAATCGGGGAGCTGTTTTTT

J gene: TRBJ2-7
clone size: NA
V gene: TRBV5-4
D gene: NA
CDR3 protein: CASSLGETMPYEQYF
CDR3 DNA: TGTGCCAGCAGCTTGGGGGAGACCATGCCCTACGAGCAGTACTTC

J gene: TRBJ2-7
clone size: NA
V gene: TRBV30
D gene: NA
CDR3 protein: CAWNAGGYEQYF
CDR3 DNA: TGTGCCTGGAACGCGGGTGGCTACGAGCAGTACTTC

J gene: TRBJ2-7
clone size: NA
V gene: TRBV6-4
D gene: NA
CDR3 protein: CASSDPKSGRELYPTSRPYF
CDR3 DNA: TGTGCCAGCAGTGACCCAAAATCGGGGCGGGAATTATACCCTACGAGCAGGCCATACTTC

J gene: TRBJ2-7
clone size: NA
V gene: TRBV18
D gene: NA
CDR3 protein: CASSEGQSYEQYF
CDR3 DNA: TGTGCCAGCTCGGAGGGACAGTCCTACGAGCAGTACTTC

J gene: TRBJ2-2
clone size: NA
V gene: TRBV19
D gene: NA
CDR3 protein: CASTRWTSGGELFF
CDR3 DNA: TGTGCCAGTACCCGTTGGACTTCCGGCGGGGAGCTGTTTTTT

J gene: TRBJ1-2
clone size: NA
V gene: TRBV4-3
D gene: NA
CDR3 protein: CASSQVSGRGSPGYTF
CDR3 DNA: TGCGCCAGCAGCCAAGTGTCTGGCAGGGGATCACCGGGCTACACCTTC

J gene: TRBJ1-6
clone size: NA
V gene: TRBV5-6
D gene: NA
CDR3 protein: CASSRDWENSYNSPLHF
CDR3 DNA: TGTGCCAGCAGCCGGGACTGGGAAAACTCCTATAATTCACCCCTCCACTTT

J gene: TRBJ1-6
clone size: NA
V gene: TRBV7-8
D gene: TRBD1
CDR3 protein: CASSYGLRDRGNSPLHF
CDR3 DNA: TGTGCCAGCAGCTACGGGCTTCGCGACAGGGGAAATTCACCCCTCCACTTT

J gene: TRBJ2-3
clone size: NA
V gene: TRBV11-2
D gene: TRBD2
CDR3 protein: CASTLFSGAGFTDTQYF
CDR3 DNA: TGTGCCAGCACCCTCTTTTCCGGAGCGGGGTTCACAGATACGCAGTATTTT

J gene: TRBJ1-4
clone size: NA
V gene: TRBV10-3
D gene: TRBD1
CDR3 protein: CAISEGTGGNEKLFF
CDR3 DNA: TGTGCCATCAGTGAGGGGACAGGGGGCAATGAAAAACTGTTTTTT

J gene: TRBJ2-3
clone size: NA
V gene: TRBV19
D gene: TRBD1
CDR3 protein: CASSRAGQGVTDTQYF
CDR3 DNA: TGTGCCAGTAGTCGTGCAGGACAGGGGGTCACAGATACGCAGTATTTT

J gene: TRBJ1-2
clone size: NA
V gene: TRBV29-1
D gene: NA
CDR3 protein: CSVEDRLNYGYTF
CDR3 DNA: TGCAGCGTTGAAGACAGGCTTAACTATGGCTACACCTTC

J gene: TRBJ1-2
clone size: NA
V gene: TRBV9
D gene: NA
CDR3 protein: CASSSWAEGRYTF
CDR3 DNA: TGTGCCAGCAGCTCCTGGGCTGAAGGTCGATACACCTTC

J gene: TRBJ2-7
clone size: NA
V gene: TRBV6-5
D gene: TRBD1
CDR3 protein: CASSYSPGQGAEQYF
CDR3 DNA: TGTGCCAGCAGTTATTCCCCGGGACAGGGGGCCGAGCAGTACTTC